Following are 25 T cell receptor beta chains from one sample sequenced in a study of shared clonotypes between healthy human individuals. The protocol was immunoSEQ multiplex PCR, while the TCRdb copy is restricted to in-frame clones and leaves out a portion. The repertoire holds under 700,000 clones, with approximately 95% as singletons. Naive CD8 populations comprised CD45RO-negative cells positively selected for CCR7, excluding terminally differentiated effector memory CD45RA+ cells. The material sequenced was naive CD8+ T cells sorted from blood. The receptors were gathered from a woman aged 25 to 39 in good health.

The V gene is TRBV19, the J gene TRBJ1-5; 8 bases align to TRBD1. With 6 bases clipped from V and 2 bases from J, the junction kept 3 bases outside the gene matches. This CDR3 is 14 amino acids long. Per the germline V gene, CDR1 is LNHDA and CDR2 is SQIVND (reference sequence). The CDR3 region is CASRNRGGNQPQHF. As DNA, the CDR3 is TGTGCCAGTAGAAACAGGGGGGGCAATCAGCCCCAGCATTTT.

V and J are TRBV6-5 and TRBJ1-2; a possible D gene is TRBD1 (5 bases). V shed 5 bases and J shed 6 bases, with 13 bases lying between them. Looked up from germline, CDR1 is MNHEY and CDR2 is SVGAGI. The CDR3 spans 13 residues. The CDR3 loop is CASSDGTWDGYTF. CDR3 nucleotide sequence: TGTGCCAGCAGTGATGGGACGTGGGATGGCTACACCTTC.

This clone appeared a single time. This chain joins TRBV2 and TRBJ2-5, with D tentatively TRBD1 (6 bases). The DNA end favors TRBJ2-7, so the J call may be wrong. The CDR3 has 16 residues. The germline V gene encodes CDR1 SNHLY and CDR2 FYNNEI. The CDR3 DNA reads as TGTGCCAGCAGTGAAGCTGTAACAGGGCACTCCTACGAGCAGTACTTC. Amino acid sequence: CASSEAVTGHSYEQYF.

The V gene is TRBV28, the J gene TRBJ2-5; either TRBD1 or TRBD2 may fit D (5 bases each). This CDR3 region has 14 residues. The germline CDR1 and CDR2 sequences are MDHEN and SYDVKM. V lost 6 bases, J lost 0 bases, and 11 bases lay in between. CDR3 sequence: CASRGTTYQETQYF. CDR3 DNA sequence: TGTGCCAGCAGGGGGACCACGTACCAAGAGACCCAGTACTTC. Full variable domain (outside the CDR3, taken from reference TRBV28 and TRBJ2-5): DVKVTQSSRYLVKRTGEKVFLECVQDMDHENMFWYRQDPGLGLRLIYFSYDVKMKEKGDIPEGYSVSREKKERFSLILESASTNQTSMYLCASRGTTYQETQYFGPGTRLLVL.

The chain couples TRBV6-6 to TRBJ2-1; D is perhaps TRBD1 (5 bases). This CDR3 has 11 residues. Germline assignment: CDR1 MNHNY and CDR2 SVGAGI (reference sequence). Between the trimmed V and J ends, which lost 5 bases and 9 bases, there was a span of 8 bases. The CDR3 loop is CASSPGSEQFF. The CDR3 nucleotides are TGTGCCAGCAGTCCAGGGTCTGAGCAGTTCTTC.

V and J are TRBV14 and TRBJ2-2, with D possibly being TRBD2 (6 bases). The CDR3 runs 17 residues. V dropped 4 bases and J dropped 5 bases, with 20 bases sitting between them. Looked up from germline, CDR1 is SGHDN and CDR2 is FVKESK. The CDR3 loop is CASSRSVGSPRTGELFF. The CDR3 coding sequence is TGTGCCAGCAGCCGAAGCGTCGGGAGCCCCCGGACCGGGGAGCTGTTTTTT.

V gene TRBV27 combines with J gene TRBJ2-5, with TRBD1 identical over 10 bases. From germline, CDR1 is MNHEY and CDR2 SMNVEV (reference sequence). This CDR3 has 16 amino acids. V lost 4 bases and J lost 4; bases outside the gene matches: 9. CDR3 sequence (DNA): TGTGCCAGCAGTTCAAGACAGGGGGCGGATGGAGAGACCCAGTACTTC. As protein: CASSSRQGADGETQYF.

The rearrangement links TRBV9 to TRBJ2-2; 9 bases line up with TRBD1. Germline trimming cut 6 bases from V and 1 base from J; bases unmatched to any gene: 4. This CDR3 has 15 amino acids. From germline, CDR1 is SGDLS and CDR2 YYNGEE. Written as DNA, the CDR3 is TGTGCCAGCAAGGGACAGGGTATGAACACCGGGGAGCTGTTTTTT. Its translation: CASKGQGMNTGELFF.

V and J are TRBV29-1 and TRBJ2-2; 9 bases line up with TRBD2. This CDR3 region has 14 residues. V lost 3 bases to trimming and J lost 7 bases; unmatched junction nucleotides: 6. The germline V gene encodes CDR1 SQVTM and CDR2 ANQGSEA. The chain's CDR3 is CSVDSREGDGELFF. CDR3 sequence (DNA): TGCAGCGTTGATTCGCGGGAGGGCGACGGGGAGCTGTTTTTT.

This chain joins TRBV5-4 and TRBJ2-7; 10 nucleotides agree with TRBD2. V gave up 4 bases and J gave up 4 bases; unmatched junction bases: 5. The CDR3 runs 14 residues. The germline gives CDR1 SGHNT, CDR2 YYREEE (reference sequence). In DNA, the CDR3 is TGTGCCAGCAGCCTAGCGGGAGCTAAATACGAGCAGTACTTC. Protein: CASSLAGAKYEQYF.

As regards this clone: The same CDR3 can be traced to other DNA sequences in this sample. The rearrangement uses TRBV11-2 and TRBJ2-7; TRBD1 agrees at 10 bases. This CDR3 has 14 amino acids. Germline V gene data show CDR1 as SGHAT and CDR2 as FQNNGV. The V gene end was trimmed by 1 base and the J gene end by 4 bases; junction bases not matched to a gene: 1. This chain's CDR3 is CASSLGDRGYEQYF. As DNA, the CDR3 is TGTGCCAGCAGCTTAGGGGACAGGGGTTACGAGCAGTACTTC.

V gene TRBV27 combines with J gene TRBJ2-7; 9 bases match TRBD2. The CDR3 contains 14 residues. The ends lost 10 bases at V and 3 bases at J; junction bases unmatched: 10. Germline V gene sequence: CDR1 MNHEY, CDR2 SMNVEV (reference sequence). CDR3 DNA: TGTGCCACCAGGCATGATAGCGGGGGCTACGAGCAGTACTTC. It yields the protein CATRHDSGGYEQYF.

The chain carries TRBV27 and TRBJ2-7; TRBD2 matches at 10 bases. In germline, CDR1 is MNHEY, CDR2 SMNVEV (reference sequence). The V gene end was trimmed by 4 bases and the J gene end by 7 bases; junction bases not matched to a gene: 13. The CDR3 loop spans 16 amino acids. The CDR3 bases are TGTGCCAGCAGTTCCCCTAGCGGGAGATTGTCTGGGGAGCAGTACTTC. It yields the protein CASSSPSGRLSGEQYF.

J is TRBJ1-4 and V is TRBV30; D uncertain. Germline CDR1 GTSNPN, CDR2 SVGIG (reference sequence). V was pared by 0 bases and J by 7 bases, with 9 bases between. This CDR3 comprises 13 residues. The CDR3 DNA reads TGTGCCTGGAGTGTAGGAGCCGGTGAAAAACTGTTTTTT. It encodes CAWSVGAGEKLFF.

The genes are TRBV2 and TRBJ1-1, with D possibly matching TRBD1 (6 bases). CDR3 length: 11 residues. The V and J ends lost 8 bases and 10 bases respectively, with 14 bases between them. Germline-derived CDR1 and CDR2 are SNHLY and FYNNEI. The CDR3 loop reads CASEDRLGAFF. DNA of the CDR3: TGTGCCAGCGAGGACAGATTAGGAGCTTTCTTT.

This chain links TRBV7-8 with TRBJ1-3; no clear D. In germline, CDR1 is SGHVS, CDR2 FQNEAQ. With 1 base removed from V and 4 bases from J, the gap between germline ends came to 5 bases. The CDR3 consists of 13 residues. CDR3: CASSLGYGNTIYF. The CDR3 coding sequence is TGTGCCAGCAGCTTAGGTTACGGAAACACCATATATTTT. Full variable domain (rest looked up from reference TRBV7-8 and TRBJ1-3): GAGVSQSPRYKVAKRGQDVALRCDPISGHVSLFWYQQALGQGPEFLTYFQNEAQLDKSGLPSDRFFAERPEGSVSTLKIQRTQQEDSAVYLCASSLGYGNTIYFGEGSWLTVV.

The chain links TRBV28 to TRBJ2-5; 7 bases are shared with TRBD1. TRBJ2-7 matches the DNA end more closely, so the J call is doubtful. CDR3 length equals 17 residues. The V gene's germline CDR1 is MDHEN and CDR2 SYDVKM. For the CDR3, the DNA is TGTGCCAGCAGTTTATCTCCAGGGACAGATAATTCATACGAGCAGTACTTC. Translated: CASSLSPGTDNSYEQYF.

This chain joins TRBV5-6 and TRBJ2-3, with D unresolved. Germline V gene sequence: CDR1 SGHDT, CDR2 YYEEEE. The CDR3 length is 17 residues. The V end was cut by 2 bases, the J end by 3 bases, with 19 bases between. For the CDR3, the DNA is TGTGCCAGCAGCTTCCGGGCCCTCACGCAAAGGACAGATACGCAGTATTTT. Protein product: CASSFRALTQRTDTQYF.

CDR3 sequence: CASNLGLAVGDTQYF. The CDR3 DNA reads TGTGCCAGCAACCTAGGACTAGCGGTCGGAGATACGCAGTATTTT. The V and J genes are TRBV28 and TRBJ2-3; 10 positions match TRBD2. There are 15 residues in the CDR3. The J segment lost 5 bases and the V segment lost 7 bases, leaving 9 bases of the junction unmatched. The V gene's germline CDR1 is MDHEN and CDR2 SYDVKM. Variable domain in full (rest from reference TRBV28 and TRBJ2-3): DVKVTQSSRYLVKRTGEKVFLECVQDMDHENMFWYRQDPGLGLRLIYFSYDVKMKEKGDIPEGYSVSREKKERFSLILESASTNQTSMYLCASNLGLAVGDTQYFGPGTRLTVL.

This chain links TRBV28 with TRBJ1-2; perhaps TRBD1 as D (5 bases). CDR1 is MDHEN, CDR2 SYDVKM, per germline. The V gene lost 5 bases and the J gene lost 3 bases, with 16 bases spanning the gap. The CDR3 is 15 residues long. The CDR3 loop reads CASSGNPGGDYGYTF. For the CDR3, the DNA is TGTGCCAGCAGTGGTAACCCCGGGGGTGACTATGGCTACACCTTC.

The rearrangement joins TRBV11-2 to TRBJ2-5, with TRBD2 as a possible D gene (6 bases). The DNA end favors TRBJ2-7, so the J call may be wrong. Germline V gene sequence: CDR1 SGHAT, CDR2 FQNNGV. This CDR3 is 14 amino acids long. CDR3 nucleotides: TGTGCCAGCAGCCCCATCGGGGGAATTTACGAGCAGTACTTC. It yields the protein CASSPIGGIYEQYF.

This clone appeared a single time. This rearrangement joins TRBV2 to TRBJ2-5; D is possibly TRBD1 or TRBD2 (6 bases each). In germline, CDR1 is SNHLY, CDR2 FYNNEI. V dropped 2 bases and J dropped 5 bases, with 12 bases sitting between them. The CDR3 runs 14 residues. The CDR3 is CASSEWGARETQYF. For the CDR3, the DNA is TGTGCCAGCAGTGAATGGGGGGCTCGGGAGACCCAGTACTTC.

The chain links TRBV27 to TRBJ2-7; no reliable D call. V lost 1 base and J lost 0, with 13 bases in between. Germline CDR1 reads MNHEY; CDR2 reads SMNVEV (reference sequence). The CDR3 has 16 residues. The CDR3 nucleotides read TGTGCCAGCAGTTTATTTGCGGCCGTTTCCTCCTACGAGCAGTACTTC. It yields the protein CASSLFAAVSSYEQYF.

The genes are TRBV25-1 and TRBJ2-5, with D tentatively TRBD2 (7 bases). The germline V gene has CDR1 MGHDK and CDR2 SYGVNS. Between the trimmed V and J ends, which lost 6 bases and 9 bases, there was a span of 23 bases. The CDR3 length is 15 residues. The CDR3: CASSLALGGGGAQYF. CDR3 DNA sequence: TGTGCCAGCAGCCTGGCCCTGGGAGGGGGAGGAGCCCAGTACTTC. The full variable domain, its missing parts supplied by reference TRBV25-1 and TRBJ2-5, is EADIYQTPRYLVIGTGKKITLECSQTMGHDKMYWYQQDPGMELHLIHYSYGVNSTEKGDLSSESTVSRIRTEHFPLTLESARPSHTSQYLCASSLALGGGGAQYFGPGTRLLVL.

J is TRBJ2-5 and V is TRBV9, with TRBD2 matching 7 bases. Germline values: CDR1 SGDLS, CDR2 YYNGEE. The junction had 15 bases not matched to a gene; V was cut back by 3 bases and J by 1 base. CDR3 length equals 18 residues. DNA of the CDR3: TGTGCCAGCAGCGCCCCGTTAGCGGGCGGCGGTTTCCAAGAGACCCAGTACTTC. This encodes CASSAPLAGGGFQETQYF.